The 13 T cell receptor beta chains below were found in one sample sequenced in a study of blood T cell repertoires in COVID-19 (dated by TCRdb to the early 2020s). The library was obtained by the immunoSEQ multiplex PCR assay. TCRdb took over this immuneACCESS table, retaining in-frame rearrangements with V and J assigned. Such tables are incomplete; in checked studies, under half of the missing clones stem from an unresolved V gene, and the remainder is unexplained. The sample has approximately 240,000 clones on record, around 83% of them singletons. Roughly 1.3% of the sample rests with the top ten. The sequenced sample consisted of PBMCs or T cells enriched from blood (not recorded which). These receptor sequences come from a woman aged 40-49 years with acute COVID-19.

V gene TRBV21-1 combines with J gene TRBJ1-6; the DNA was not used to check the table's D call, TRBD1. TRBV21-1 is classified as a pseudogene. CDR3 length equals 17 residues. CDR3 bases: TGTGCCAGCAGCACTCCCCAGGGAAAGATTTACTATTCACCCCTCCACTTT. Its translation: CASSTPQGKIYYSPLHF.

CDR3 nucleotide sequence: TGCGCCAGCAGCTTGGGGGACAGGGTAGGCGAGCAGTACTTC. This encodes CASSLGDRVGEQYF. V usage is TRBV5-1 and J usage is TRBJ2-7, with 9 bases that match TRBD1. V shed 0 bases, J shed 6 bases, and the junction held 4 bases outside the gene matches. There are 14 residues in the CDR3. The germline CDR1 and CDR2 sequences are SGHRS and YFSETQ.

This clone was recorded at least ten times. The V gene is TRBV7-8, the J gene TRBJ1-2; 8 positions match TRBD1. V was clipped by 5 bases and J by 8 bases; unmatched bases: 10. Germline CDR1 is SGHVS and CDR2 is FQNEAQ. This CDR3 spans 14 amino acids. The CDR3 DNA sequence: TGTGCCAGCAGCCCTCGGACAGGGAGGCTCGGCTACACCTTC. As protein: CASSPRTGRLGYTF.

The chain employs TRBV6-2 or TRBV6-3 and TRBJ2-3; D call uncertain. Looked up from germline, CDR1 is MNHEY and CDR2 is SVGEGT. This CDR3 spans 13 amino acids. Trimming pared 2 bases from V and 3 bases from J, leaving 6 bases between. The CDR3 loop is CASSYVSTDTQYF. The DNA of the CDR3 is TGTGCCAGCAGTTACGTGAGTACAGATACGCAGTATTTT.

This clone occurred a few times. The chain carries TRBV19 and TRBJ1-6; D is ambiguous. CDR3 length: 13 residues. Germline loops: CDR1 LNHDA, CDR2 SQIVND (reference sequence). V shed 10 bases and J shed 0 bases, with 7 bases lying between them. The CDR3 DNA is TGTGCCACTTGCAGCTCCTATAATTCACCCCTCCACTTT. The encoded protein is CATCSSYNSPLHF.

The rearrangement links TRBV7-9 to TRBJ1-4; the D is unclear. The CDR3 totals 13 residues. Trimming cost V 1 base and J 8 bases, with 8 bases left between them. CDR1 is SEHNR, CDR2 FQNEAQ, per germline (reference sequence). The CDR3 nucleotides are TGTGCCAGCAGCTTAGGTAGCAGCGAAAAACTGTTTTTT. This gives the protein CASSLGSSEKLFF.

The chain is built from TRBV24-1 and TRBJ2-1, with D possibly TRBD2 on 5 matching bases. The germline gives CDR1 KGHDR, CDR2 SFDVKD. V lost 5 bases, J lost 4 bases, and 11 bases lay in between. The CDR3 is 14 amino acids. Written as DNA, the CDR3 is TGTGCCACCAGTGGTTTTTCGGGATACAATGAGCAGTTCTTC. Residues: CATSGFSGYNEQFF.

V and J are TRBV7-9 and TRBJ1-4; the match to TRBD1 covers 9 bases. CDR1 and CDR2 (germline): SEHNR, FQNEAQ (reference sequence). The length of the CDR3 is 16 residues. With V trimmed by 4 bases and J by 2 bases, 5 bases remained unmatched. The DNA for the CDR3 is TGTGCCAGCAGCTCCGGACAGGGGAGCACTAATGAAAAACTGTTTTTT. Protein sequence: CASSSGQGSTNEKLFF. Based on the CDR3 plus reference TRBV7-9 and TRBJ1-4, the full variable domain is DTGVSQNPRHKITKRGQNVTFRCDPISEHNRLYWYRQTLGQGPEFLTYFQNEAQLEKSRLLSDRFSAERPKGSFSTLEIQRTEQGDSAMYLCASSSGQGSTNEKLFFGSGTQLSVL.

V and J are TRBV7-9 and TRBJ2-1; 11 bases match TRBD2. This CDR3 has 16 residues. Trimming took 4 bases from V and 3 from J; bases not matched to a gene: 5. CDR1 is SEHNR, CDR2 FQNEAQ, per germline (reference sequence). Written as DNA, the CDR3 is TGTGCCAGCAGCTCATCGGGACTAGCGGTCTACAATGAGCAGTTCTTC. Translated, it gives CASSSSGLAVYNEQFF.

In DNA, the CDR3 is TGTGCCAGCGGTGGGGGGGTCGGTCAGCCCCAGCATTTT. Protein sequence: CASGGGVGQPQHF. The chain is built from TRBV2 and TRBJ1-5; possible D gene TRBD1, 5 bases. V was cut by 8 bases and J by 6 bases, with 14 bases left in between. This CDR3 is built from 13 residues. The germline V gene has CDR1 SNHLY and CDR2 FYNNEI.

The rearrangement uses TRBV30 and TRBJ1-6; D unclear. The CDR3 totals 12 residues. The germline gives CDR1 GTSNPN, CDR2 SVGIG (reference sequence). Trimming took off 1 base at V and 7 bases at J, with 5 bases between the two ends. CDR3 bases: TGTGCCTGGAGTGCTCTGAATTCACCCCTCCACTTT. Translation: CAWSALNSPLHF.

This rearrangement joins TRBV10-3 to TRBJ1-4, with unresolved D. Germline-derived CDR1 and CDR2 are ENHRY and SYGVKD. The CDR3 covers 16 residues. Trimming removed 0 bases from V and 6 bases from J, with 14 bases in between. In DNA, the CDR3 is TGTGCCATCAGTGAGTCGCGCAGGACTGAAGATGAAAAACTGTTTTTT. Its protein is CAISESRRTEDEKLFF.

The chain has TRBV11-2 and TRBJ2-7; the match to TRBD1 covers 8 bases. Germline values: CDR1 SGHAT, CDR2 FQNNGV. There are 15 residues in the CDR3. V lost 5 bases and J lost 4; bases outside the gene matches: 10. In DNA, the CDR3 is TGTGCCAGCAGCAAAACGGACAGGGAGGATTACGAGCAGTACTTC. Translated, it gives CASSKTDREDYEQYF.